Here is one T cell receptor beta chain with its context. In the study's own analysis: Quantification of nucleated cells was approximated via reference gene primer amplification. Generated by immunoSEQ multiplex PCR, the TCRdb table keeps only in-frame clones and is missing some. V and J calls and clone size come straight from that table; D and trimming were deduced from the DNA. The sample holds approximately 280,000 clones, 80% to 95% seen once. This entry is derived from a study of blood T cell repertoires in COVID-19. Study information: The United States, Italy and Spain were the sources of the acute and convalescent COVID-19 samples. Sample material is recorded as cDNA or gDNA derived from T cells, B-cell-depleted T cells, or PBMCs.

Seattle patients were enrolled while actively infected and followed longitudinally. The sequence derives from a woman in her twenties or thirties with COVID-19, enrolled during active disease. What was sequenced was peripheral blood.

The CDR3 here is CAIRQATNEKLFF. The CDR3 nucleotides read TGTGCCATCAGACAGGCAACTAATGAAAAACTGTTTTTT. This chain links TRBV10-3 with TRBJ1-4; D is perhaps TRBD1 (5 bases). The CDR3 length is 13 residues. CDR1 and CDR2 from the germline V gene are ENHRY and SYGVKD. Between the trimmed V and J ends, which lost 6 bases and 0 bases, there was a span of 5 bases.